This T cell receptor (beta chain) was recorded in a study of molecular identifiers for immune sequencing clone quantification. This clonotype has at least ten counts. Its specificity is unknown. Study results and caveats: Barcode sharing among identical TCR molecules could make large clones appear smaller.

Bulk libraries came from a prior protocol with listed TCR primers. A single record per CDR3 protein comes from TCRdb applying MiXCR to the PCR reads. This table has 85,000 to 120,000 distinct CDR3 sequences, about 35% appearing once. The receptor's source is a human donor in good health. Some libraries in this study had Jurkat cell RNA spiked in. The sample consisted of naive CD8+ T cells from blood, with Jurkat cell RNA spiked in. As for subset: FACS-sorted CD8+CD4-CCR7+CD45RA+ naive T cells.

CDR3 loop: CASSVGLWDTQYF. The CDR3 coding sequence is TGTGCCAGCAGCGTAGGGCTCTGGGATACGCAGTATTTT. The chain combines TRBV9 with TRBJ2-3; no reliable D call. The CDR3 runs 13 residues. Germline V gene data show CDR1 as SGDLS and CDR2 as YYNGEE. Trimming removed 0 bases at V and 6 bases at J, with 8 bases between.